This entry lists 7 T cell receptor beta chains sequenced from one sample in a study of PD-L1 blockade in urothelial cancer listed by TCRdb under 2017. The method was the immunoSEQ multiplex PCR assay. The table was pulled from immuneACCESS by TCRdb, which kept in-frame rearrangements only. Such tables lose some clones; where checked, under half of the loss comes from unresolved V genes, and the rest has no known cause. The table for this sample lists around 45,000 clones; 88% of them were counted only once. Around 14% of the sample comes from the top ten. The material sequenced was PBMCs, taken around atezolizumab (anti-PD-L1) treatment. All receptors come from a woman in her sixties or seventies with urothelial cancer.

The chain recombines TRBV7-2 with TRBJ2-2; D uncertain. Germline V lookup: CDR1 SGHTA, CDR2 FQGNSA. The length of the CDR3 is 13 residues. The V end was cut by 2 bases, the J end by 2 bases, with 3 bases between. CDR3 DNA: TGTGCCAGCAGCTTATTAAACACCGGGGAGCTGTTTTTT. Its protein product is CASSLLNTGELFF.

This rearrangement joins TRBV19 to TRBJ2-1, with 11 bases identical to TRBD2. The CDR3 runs 15 residues. Germline V gene sequence: CDR1 LNHDA, CDR2 SQIVND (reference sequence). V was pared by 5 bases and J by 7 bases, with 7 bases of the junction left unmatched. The CDR3 here is CASSETSGSLNEQFF. DNA of the CDR3: TGTGCCAGTAGTGAAACTAGCGGGAGCTTAAATGAGCAGTTCTTC.

The chain combines TRBV5-1 with TRBJ2-3; maybe TRBD2 (6 bases). This CDR3 comprises 13 residues. Germline assignment: CDR1 SGHRS and CDR2 YFSETQ. V lost 1 base and J lost 6, with 9 bases in between. In DNA, the CDR3 is TGCGCCAGCAGCTTGCGGGAGCCGGATACGCAGTATTTT. This translates into CASSLREPDTQYF.

This clone was recorded only once. This rearrangement joins TRBV7-9 to TRBJ1-4, with 12 positions matching TRBD1. In germline, CDR1 is SEHNR, CDR2 FQNEAQ (reference sequence). After removal of 7 bases from V and 8 bases from J, the junction contained 5 bases not matched to a gene. CDR3 length: 14 residues. The CDR3 nucleotides read TGTGCCAGCAACCGGGGACAGGGGGCGGAAAAACTGTTTTTT. Translated: CASNRGQGAEKLFF.

The chain carries TRBV27 and TRBJ2-2, with D maybe TRBD2 (6 bases). This CDR3 region has 16 residues. Germline CDR1 MNHEY, CDR2 SMNVEV (reference sequence). The V and J ends lost 3 bases and 1 base respectively, with 12 bases between them. The CDR3 nucleotides read TGTGCCAGCAGTTTCGGGACTCAGGGGAACACCGGGGAGCTGTTTTTT. This sequence encodes CASSFGTQGNTGELFF.

This clone showed up just once. V is TRBV9 and J is TRBJ2-3; TRBD2 might be the D (7 bases). V was shortened by 3 bases and J by 2 bases, with 16 bases between the two germline ends. The V gene's germline CDR1 is SGDLS and CDR2 YYNGEE. The CDR3 spans 16 residues. The CDR3 DNA is TGTGCCAGCAGCGCTCTCCTCGGGGGGCCCACAGATACGCAGTATTTT. It codes for CASSALLGGPTDTQYF. The full variable domain, completed using reference TRBV9 and TRBJ2-3, is DSGVTQTPKHLITATGQRVTLRCSPRSGDLSVYWYQQSLDQGLQFLIQYYNGEERAKGNILERFSAQQFPDLHSELNLSSLELGDSALYFCASSALLGGPTDTQYFGPGTRLTVL.

The V gene is TRBV7-9, the J gene TRBJ2-1, with 8 bases matching TRBD2. This CDR3 comprises 14 residues. The V gene's germline CDR1 is SEHNR and CDR2 FQNEAQ (reference sequence). Trimming removed 5 bases from V and 7 bases from J; junction bases left unmatched: 7. The DNA for the CDR3 is TGTGCCAGCAGCGGACGGGGGGGCACTAATGAGCAGTTCTTC. It translates to CASSGRGGTNEQFF.